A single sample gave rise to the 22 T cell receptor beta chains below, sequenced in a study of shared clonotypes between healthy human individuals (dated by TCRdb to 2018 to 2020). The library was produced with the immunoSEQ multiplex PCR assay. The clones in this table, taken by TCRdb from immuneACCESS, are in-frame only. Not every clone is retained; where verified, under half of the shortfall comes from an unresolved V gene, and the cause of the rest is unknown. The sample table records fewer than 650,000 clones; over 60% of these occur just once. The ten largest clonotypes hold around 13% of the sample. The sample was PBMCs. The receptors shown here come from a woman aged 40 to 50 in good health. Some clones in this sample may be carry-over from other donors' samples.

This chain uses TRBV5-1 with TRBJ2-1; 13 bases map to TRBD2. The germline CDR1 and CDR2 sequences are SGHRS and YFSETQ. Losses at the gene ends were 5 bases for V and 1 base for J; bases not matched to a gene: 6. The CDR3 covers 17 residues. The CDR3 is CASSKGLAGDSYNEQFF. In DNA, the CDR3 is TGCGCCAGCAGTAAAGGACTAGCGGGAGATTCCTACAATGAGCAGTTCTTC. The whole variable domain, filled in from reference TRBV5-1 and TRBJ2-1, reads KAGVTQTPRYLIKTRGQQVTLSCSPISGHRSVSWYQQTPGQGLQFLFEYFSETQRNKGNFPGRFSGRQFSNSRSEMNVSTLELGDSALYLCASSKGLAGDSYNEQFFGPGTRLTVL.

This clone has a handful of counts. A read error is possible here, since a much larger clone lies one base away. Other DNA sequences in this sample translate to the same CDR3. CDR3: CAWSLGPNTGELFF. The CDR3 DNA sequence: TGTGCCTGGAGTCTCGGACCAAACACCGGGGAGCTGTTCTTT. J is TRBJ2-2 and V is TRBV30; D might be TRBD2 (5 bases). Germline V gene data show CDR1 as GTSNPN and CDR2 as SVGIG (reference sequence). CDR3 size: 14 residues.

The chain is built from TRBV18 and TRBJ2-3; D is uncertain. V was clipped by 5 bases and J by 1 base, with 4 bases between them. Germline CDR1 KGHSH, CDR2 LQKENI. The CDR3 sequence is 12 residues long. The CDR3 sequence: CASSAGTDTQYF. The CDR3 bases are TGTGCCAGCTCAGCGGGCACAGATACGCAGTATTTT.

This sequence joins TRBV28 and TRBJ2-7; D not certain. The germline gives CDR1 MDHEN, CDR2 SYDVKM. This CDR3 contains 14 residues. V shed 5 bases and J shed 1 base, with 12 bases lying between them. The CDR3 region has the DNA TGTGCCAGCAGTGCCGAAGCACCGTCCTACGAGCAGTACTTC. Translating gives CASSAEAPSYEQYF.

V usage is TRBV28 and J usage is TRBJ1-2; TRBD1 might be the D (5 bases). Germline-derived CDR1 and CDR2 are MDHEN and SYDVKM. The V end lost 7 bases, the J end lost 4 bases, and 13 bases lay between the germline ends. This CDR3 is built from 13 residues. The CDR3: CASTLGRIYGYTF. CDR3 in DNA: TGTGCCAGCACCCTGGGGCGGATCTATGGCTACACCTTC.

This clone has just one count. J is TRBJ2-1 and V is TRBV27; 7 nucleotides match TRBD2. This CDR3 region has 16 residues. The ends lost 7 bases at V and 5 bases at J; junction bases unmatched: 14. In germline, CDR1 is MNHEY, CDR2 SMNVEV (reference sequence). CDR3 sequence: CASTPVGRGQDNEQFF. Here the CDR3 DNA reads TGTGCCAGCACACCCGTAGGGAGGGGTCAGGACAATGAGCAGTTCTTC.

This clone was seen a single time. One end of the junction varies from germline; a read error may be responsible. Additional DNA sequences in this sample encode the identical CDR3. CDR3: CASSLTSGSTEQFF. Written as DNA, the CDR3 is TGCGCCAGCAGCTTAACTAGCGGGAGTACTGAGCAGTTCTTC. This rearrangement joins TRBV7-2 to TRBJ2-1; 11 nucleotides align to TRBD2. This CDR3 region has 14 residues. Germline V gene sequence: CDR1 SGHTA, CDR2 FQGNSA.

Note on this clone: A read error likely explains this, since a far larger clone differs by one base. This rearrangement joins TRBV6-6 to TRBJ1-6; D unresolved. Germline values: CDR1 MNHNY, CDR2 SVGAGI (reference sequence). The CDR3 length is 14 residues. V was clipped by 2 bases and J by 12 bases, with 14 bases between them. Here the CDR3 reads CASSYEAGGLPLHF. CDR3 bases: TGTGCCAGCAGTTACGAGGCAGGCGGTTTACCCCTCCACTTT.

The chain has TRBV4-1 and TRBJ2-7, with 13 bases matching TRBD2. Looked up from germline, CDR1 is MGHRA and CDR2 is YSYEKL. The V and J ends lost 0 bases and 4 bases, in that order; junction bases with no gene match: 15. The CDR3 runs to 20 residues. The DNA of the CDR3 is TGCGCCAGCAGCCAAGAAAATTACGGGGGACTAGCGGGAAGGAAGTACGAGCAGTACTTC. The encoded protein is CASSQENYGGLAGRKYEQYF.

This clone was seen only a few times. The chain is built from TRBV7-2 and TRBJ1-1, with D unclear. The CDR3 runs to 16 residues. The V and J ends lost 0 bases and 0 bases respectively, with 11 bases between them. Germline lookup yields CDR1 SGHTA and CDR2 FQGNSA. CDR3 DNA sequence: TGTGCCAGCAGCTTAGCGGCAGCGGATATGAACACTGAAGCTTTCTTT. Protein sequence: CASSLAAADMNTEAFF. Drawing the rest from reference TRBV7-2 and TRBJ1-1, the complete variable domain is GAGVSQSPSNKVTEKGKDVELRCDPISGHTALYWYRQSLGQGLEFLIYFQGNSAPDKSGLPSDRFSAERTGGSVSTLTIQRTQQEDSAVYLCASSLAAADMNTEAFFGQGTRLTVV.

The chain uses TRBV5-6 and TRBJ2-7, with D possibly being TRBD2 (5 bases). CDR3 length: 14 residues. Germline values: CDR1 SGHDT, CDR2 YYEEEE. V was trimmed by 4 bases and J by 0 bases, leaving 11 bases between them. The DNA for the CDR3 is TGTGCCAGCAGCCCTCTGGGGAGCTCCTACGAGCAGTACTTC. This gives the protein CASSPLGSSYEQYF.

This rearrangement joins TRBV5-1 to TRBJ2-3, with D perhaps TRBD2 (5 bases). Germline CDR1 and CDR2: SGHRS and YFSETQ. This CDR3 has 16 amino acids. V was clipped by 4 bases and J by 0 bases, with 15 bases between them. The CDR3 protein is CASSPARDRSTDTQYF. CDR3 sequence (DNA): TGCGCCAGCAGCCCTGCCCGGGATCGAAGCACAGATACGCAGTATTTT.

In DNA, the CDR3 is TGTGCCAGTAGTATACCTCAGGGTTCCGAGCAGTACTTC. Translation gives CASSIPQGSEQYF. This chain connects TRBV19 to TRBJ2-7, with TRBD1 as a possible D gene (5 bases). Germline V gives CDR1 LNHDA, CDR2 SQIVND (reference sequence). There are 13 residues in the CDR3. Deletions cut 2 bases from V and 6 bases from J, with 11 bases between.

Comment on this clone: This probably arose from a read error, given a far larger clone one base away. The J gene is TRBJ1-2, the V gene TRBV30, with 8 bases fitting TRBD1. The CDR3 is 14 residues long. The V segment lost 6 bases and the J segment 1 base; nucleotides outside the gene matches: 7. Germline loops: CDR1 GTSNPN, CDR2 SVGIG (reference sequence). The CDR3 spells CACRRDRSNYGYTF. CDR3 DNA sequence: TGTGCCTGTAGACGGGACAGGAGTAACTATGGCTACACCTTC. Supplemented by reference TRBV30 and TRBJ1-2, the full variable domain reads SQTIHQWPATLVQPVGSPLSLECTVEGTSNPNLYWYRQAAGRGLQLLFYSVGIGQISSEVPQNLSASRPQDRQFILSSKKLLLSDSGFYLCACRRDRSNYGYTFGSGTRLTVV.

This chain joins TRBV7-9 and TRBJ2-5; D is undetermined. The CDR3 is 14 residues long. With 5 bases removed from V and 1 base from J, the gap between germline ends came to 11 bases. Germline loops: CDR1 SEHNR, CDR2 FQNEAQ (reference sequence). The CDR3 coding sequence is TGTGCCAGCAGCCCCGTGGGGTTCCAAGAGACCCAGTACTTC. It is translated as CASSPVGFQETQYF.

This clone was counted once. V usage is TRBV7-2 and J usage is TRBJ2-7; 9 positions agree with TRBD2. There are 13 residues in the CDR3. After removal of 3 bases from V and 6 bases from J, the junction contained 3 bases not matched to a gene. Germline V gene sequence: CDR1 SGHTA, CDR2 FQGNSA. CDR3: CASSFSGSGEQYF. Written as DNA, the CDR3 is TGTGCCAGCAGCTTTAGCGGGAGCGGCGAGCAGTACTTC.

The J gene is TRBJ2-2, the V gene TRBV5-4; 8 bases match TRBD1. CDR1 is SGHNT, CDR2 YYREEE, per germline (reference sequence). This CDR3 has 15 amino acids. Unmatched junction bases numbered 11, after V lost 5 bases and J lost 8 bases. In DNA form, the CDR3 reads TGTGCCAGCAGACCTGGACAGGGTGGGTCGGGGGAGCTGTTTTTT. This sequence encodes CASRPGQGGSGELFF.

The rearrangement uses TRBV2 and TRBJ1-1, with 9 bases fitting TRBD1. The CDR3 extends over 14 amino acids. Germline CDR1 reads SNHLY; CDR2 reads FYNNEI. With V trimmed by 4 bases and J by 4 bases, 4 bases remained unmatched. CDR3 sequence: CASSVWDRATEAFF. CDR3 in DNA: TGTGCCAGCAGTGTGTGGGACAGGGCCACTGAAGCTTTCTTT.

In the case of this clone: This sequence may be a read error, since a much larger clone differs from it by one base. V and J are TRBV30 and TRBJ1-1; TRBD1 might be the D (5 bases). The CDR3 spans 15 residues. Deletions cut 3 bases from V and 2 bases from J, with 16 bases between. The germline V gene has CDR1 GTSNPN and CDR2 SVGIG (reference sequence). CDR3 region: CAWSLSLGLNTEAFF. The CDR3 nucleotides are TGTGCCTGGAGCTTATCTTTGGGACTTAACACTGAAGCTTTCTTT. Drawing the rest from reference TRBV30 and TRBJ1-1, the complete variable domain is SQTIHQWPATLVQPVGSPLSLECTVEGTSNPNLYWYRQAAGRGLQLLFYSVGIGQISSEVPQNLSASRPQDRQFILSSKKLLLSDSGFYLCAWSLSLGLNTEAFFGQGTRLTVV.

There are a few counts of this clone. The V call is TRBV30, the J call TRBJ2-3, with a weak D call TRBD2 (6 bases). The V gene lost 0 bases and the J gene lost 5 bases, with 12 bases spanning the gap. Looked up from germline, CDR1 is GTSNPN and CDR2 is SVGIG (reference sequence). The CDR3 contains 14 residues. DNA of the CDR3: TGTGCCTGGAGTGTAGGGCGGGACGTAGATACGCAGTATTTT. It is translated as CAWSVGRDVDTQYF.

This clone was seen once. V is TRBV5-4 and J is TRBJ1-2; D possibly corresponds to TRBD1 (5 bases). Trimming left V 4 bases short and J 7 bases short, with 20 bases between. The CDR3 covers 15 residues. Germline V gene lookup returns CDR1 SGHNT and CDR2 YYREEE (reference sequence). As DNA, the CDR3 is TGTGCCAGCAGCCAAGAAGTGGGGGGGTCCCGTGGCTACACCTTC. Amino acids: CASSQEVGGSRGYTF.

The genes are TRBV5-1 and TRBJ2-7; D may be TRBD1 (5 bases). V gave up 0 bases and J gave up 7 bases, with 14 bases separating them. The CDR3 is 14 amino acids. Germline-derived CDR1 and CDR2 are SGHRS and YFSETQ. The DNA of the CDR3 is TGCGCCAGCAGCTTGGAGGGGTCGGATCAAGAGCAGTACTTC. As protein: CASSLEGSDQEQYF.